The 21 T cell receptor beta chains listed next were all sequenced from one sample in a study of cytomegalovirus exposure and HLA in healthy donors. Researchers ran the PCR with 60 Vbeta and 13 Jbeta primers. Sequenced by immunoSEQ multiplex PCR; TCRdb stores in-frame clones only, minus some. The sample lists tens of thousands of clones, around 68% occurring once. Sequenced sample: PBMCs. Receptors were obtained from a man aged 25-45 years in good health and CMV-seronegative.

This clone was detected only a few times. The chain uses TRBV2 and TRBJ2-7; the D is unclear. V lost 6 bases, J lost 5 bases, and 17 bases lay in between. CDR3 length equals 14 residues. Germline V gives CDR1 SNHLY, CDR2 FYNNEI. CDR3 residues: CASRKTLALDEQYF. CDR3 in DNA: TGTGCCAGCAGGAAAACGTTGGCCTTGGACGAGCAGTACTTC.

The J gene is TRBJ2-2, the V gene TRBV6-4, with a weak D call TRBD2 (6 bases). Trimming cost V 6 bases and J 1 base, with 9 bases left between them. The germline V gene has CDR1 MRHNA and CDR2 SNTAGT. The CDR3 spans 14 residues. As DNA, the CDR3 is TGTGCCAGCAGACTTAGCGGGAACACCGGGGAGCTGTTTTTT. Residues: CASRLSGNTGELFF.

The J gene is TRBJ2-4, the V gene TRBV29-1; the D is unclear. CDR3 length equals 13 residues. Germline V CDR1 and CDR2: SQVTM, ANQGSEA. V was pared by 2 bases and J by 2 bases, with 7 bases between. The CDR3 DNA is TGCAGCGTTGAATATAGTACCAAAAACATTCAGTACTTC. Residues: CSVEYSTKNIQYF.

This rearrangement joins TRBV10-3 to TRBJ1-1, with D possibly TRBD1 on 5 matching bases. V lost 2 bases to trimming and J lost 1 base, with 8 bases between them. The length of the CDR3 is 14 residues. Per the germline V gene, CDR1 is ENHRY and CDR2 is SYGVKD. Here the CDR3 DNA reads TGTGCCATCAGTGAGCGACAGCAGAACACTGAAGCTTTCTTT. It yields the protein CAISERQQNTEAFF.

The chain joins TRBV6-4 to TRBJ1-4; perhaps TRBD1 as D (5 bases). The germline V gene encodes CDR1 MRHNA and CDR2 SNTAGT. The CDR3 totals 17 residues. The V end was cut by 2 bases, the J end by 7 bases, with 20 bases between. This chain's CDR3 is CASSDKLLKGRGEKLFF. For the CDR3, the DNA is TGTGCCAGCAGTGACAAGCTTTTGAAGGGGAGGGGTGAAAAACTGTTTTTT.

The chain links TRBV5-1 to TRBJ2-7, with D unclear. V lost 4 bases, J lost 6 bases, and 8 bases lay in between. Per germline, CDR1 SGHRS and CDR2 YFSETQ. The CDR3 runs 11 residues. The CDR3 reads CASSDTGEQYF. CDR3 bases: TGCGCCAGCAGCGATACGGGCGAGCAGTACTTC.

V usage is TRBV6-5 and J usage is TRBJ1-2; D is uncertain. The germline CDR1 and CDR2 sequences are MNHEY and SVGAGI. The CDR3 spans 12 residues. Trimming removed 5 bases from V and 8 bases from J, with 12 bases in between. DNA for the CDR3: TGTGCCAGCAGTAACTTTGGAGGGGGCTACACCTTC. Amino acids: CASSNFGGGYTF.

This clone was counted only a few times. This chain uses TRBV21-1 with TRBJ2-7; the table names TRBD2, a call not compared with the DNA. TRBV21-1 is a pseudogene segment. The CDR3 extends over 15 amino acids. CDR3 DNA sequence: TGTGCCAGCAGCAAAGTGGGGGAGGGCCTCAACGAGCAGTACTTC. Its protein product is CASSKVGEGLNEQYF.

The chain has TRBV10-2 and TRBJ2-2, with no clear D. The CDR3 runs to 14 residues. The ends were cut back, 0 bases at V and 2 bases at J, with 4 bases in the middle. Germline V lookup: CDR1 WSHSY, CDR2 SAAADI. The CDR3 here is CASSESSNTGELFF. The CDR3 bases are TGCGCCAGCAGTGAGTCATCAAACACCGGGGAGCTGTTTTTT.

There are a few counts of this clone. The V and J genes are TRBV11-2 and TRBJ1-2, with 7 bases matching TRBD1. Germline lookup yields CDR1 SGHAT and CDR2 FQNNGV. The CDR3 consists of 15 residues. The J segment lost 2 bases and the V segment lost 3 bases, leaving 6 bases of the junction unmatched. The CDR3, as DNA: TGTGCCAGCAGCTTGACAGGGTTGACAAACTATGGCTACACCTTC. It encodes CASSLTGLTNYGYTF.

The chain joins TRBV27 to TRBJ2-7; 10 nucleotides match TRBD1. V gave up 4 bases and J gave up 7 bases; unmatched junction bases: 16. Germline V lookup: CDR1 MNHEY, CDR2 SMNVEV (reference sequence). This CDR3 is 17 amino acids long. The CDR3 here is CASSYDGTGVSMREQYF. CDR3 coding DNA: TGTGCCAGCAGTTATGACGGGACAGGGGTTTCAATGAGGGAGCAGTACTTC.

The rearrangement links TRBV7-9 to TRBJ2-7; D possibly corresponds to TRBD1 (5 bases). Trimming took off 3 bases at V and 0 bases at J, with 12 bases between the two ends. The CDR3 runs 15 residues. Per the germline V gene, CDR1 is SEHNR and CDR2 is FQNEAQ (reference sequence). The CDR3 DNA is TGTGCCAGCAGCTTGTCCAGGGCCCACTCCTACGAGCAGTACTTC. This sequence encodes CASSLSRAHSYEQYF.

The chain combines TRBV27 with TRBJ1-2; D is ambiguous. V lost 2 bases to trimming and J lost 0 bases, with 13 bases between them. The germline V gene encodes CDR1 MNHEY and CDR2 SMNVEV (reference sequence). This CDR3 has 16 amino acids. The CDR3 DNA follows: TGTGCCAGCAGTTTACCTATCCCGGGGACTAACTATGGCTACACCTTC. Translation: CASSLPIPGTNYGYTF.

The rearrangement uses TRBV7-6 and TRBJ2-7; 10 bases fit TRBD1. CDR3 size: 15 residues. Germline loops: CDR1 SGHVS, CDR2 FNYEAQ. V trimming: 5 bases; J trimming: 6 bases; junction bases outside the gene matches: 10. CDR3 DNA: TGTGCCAGCAGCCCACCGGGACAGGGGCCACTCGAGCAGTACTTC. Protein product: CASSPPGQGPLEQYF. Supplemented by reference TRBV7-6 and TRBJ2-7, the full variable domain reads GAGVSQSPRYKVTKRGQDVALRCDPISGHVSLYWYRQALGQGPEFLTYFNYEAQQDKSGLPNDRFSAERPEGSISTLTIQRTEQRDSAMYRCASSPPGQGPLEQYFGPGTRLTVT.

A single count supports this clone. The chain carries TRBV2 and TRBJ2-7, with 9 bases matching TRBD2. Germline-derived CDR1 and CDR2 are SNHLY and FYNNEI. The CDR3 runs 14 residues. The V segment lost 3 bases and the J segment 3 bases; nucleotides outside the gene matches: 3. CDR3 sequence (DNA): TGTGCCAGCAGTGATCTAGCGGGGAACTACGAGCAGTACTTC. Protein product: CASSDLAGNYEQYF.

Here the CDR3 reads CASTVGQGAAGAFF. Written as DNA, the CDR3 is TGCGCCAGCACCGTTGGGCAGGGGGCCGCTGGGGCTTTCTTT. V gene TRBV5-1 combines with J gene TRBJ1-1; 8 bases are a match to TRBD1. The CDR3 totals 14 residues. Germline V lookup: CDR1 SGHRS, CDR2 YFSETQ. J lost 11 bases, V lost 6 bases, and 15 bases had no gene match.

The gene calls are TRBV28 and TRBJ2-3; perhaps TRBD2 as D (6 bases). Germline V gene data show CDR1 as MDHEN and CDR2 as SYDVKM. CDR3 length: 16 residues. Trimming removed 5 bases at V and 2 bases at J, with 17 bases between. CDR3 protein: CASSGTGLANTDTQYF. The CDR3, as DNA: TGTGCCAGCAGTGGTACGGGGCTAGCGAACACAGATACGCAGTATTTT.

The chain employs TRBV6-5 and TRBJ1-6, with D maybe TRBD1 (6 bases). Germline V gene data show CDR1 as MNHEY and CDR2 as SVGAGI. The V end lost 5 bases, the J end lost 7 bases, and 15 bases lay between the germline ends. The CDR3 is 15 amino acids. CDR3 protein: CASSVPGQGNSPLHF. The CDR3 bases are TGTGCCAGCAGTGTCCCGGGACAAGGGAATTCACCCCTCCACTTT.

The chain couples TRBV7-9 to TRBJ1-5; D might be TRBD1 (6 bases). Between the trimmed V and J ends, which lost 2 bases and 2 bases, there was a span of 10 bases. The CDR3 has 15 residues. In germline, CDR1 is SEHNR, CDR2 FQNEAQ (reference sequence). CDR3 coding DNA: TGTGCCAGCAGCTTATCTTCAGGGGGCAATCAGCCCCAGCATTTT. Translating gives CASSLSSGGNQPQHF.

This clone has a handful of counts. V usage is TRBV9 and J usage is TRBJ2-7, with TRBD1 as a possible D gene (6 bases). The germline V gene has CDR1 SGDLS and CDR2 YYNGEE. This CDR3 is built from 13 residues. V gave up 2 bases and J gave up 3 bases, with 9 bases separating them. The DNA for the CDR3 is TGTGCCAGCAGCGTTCGGGACAACTACGAGCAGTACTTC. Translated, it gives CASSVRDNYEQYF.

This sequence joins TRBV5-6 and TRBJ2-7, with 10 bases matching TRBD1. Unmatched junction bases numbered 11, after V lost 7 bases and J lost 4 bases. CDR3 length: 15 residues. Germline V CDR1 and CDR2: SGHDT, YYEEEE. This CDR3 reads CASHRNRDRGYEQYF. In DNA form, the CDR3 reads TGTGCCAGCCATAGAAACCGGGACAGGGGATACGAGCAGTACTTC.